A selection of T cell receptor beta chains follows, all from one sample in a study of technical replicates of blood from a few donors. Libraries were prepared by immunoSEQ multiplex PCR; TCRdb keeps only in-frame clonotypes and omits some of them. This sample has 65,000 to 75,000 clones; approximately 83% occur once, and the top ten carry roughly 5%. Sequenced material: PBMCs. These receptors all stem from a human donor in good health. Some clones in this sample may be carry-over from other donors' samples. The CDR3 runs from the conserved cysteine through the conserved F or W. Fields, in order: V gene, clone size, J gene, D gene, CDR3 DNA, CDR3 protein. The D gene is left open where the match is weak. Rows give clone size only sometimes, using once, few, many, or a class for an expanded clone.

v_call: TRBV7-2
clone_size: -
j_call: TRBJ1-5
d_call: -
cdr3_nt: TGTGCCAGCAGCTTTACAGGGAACAATCAGCCCCAGCATTTT
cdr3_aa: CASSFTGNNQPQHF

v_call: TRBV7-8
clone_size: -
j_call: TRBJ2-1
d_call: TRBD2
cdr3_nt: TGTGCCAGCAGCCCCCAACTAGCGGGAGTAAATGAGCAGTTCTTC
cdr3_aa: CASSPQLAGVNEQFF

v_call: TRBV5-1
clone_size: -
j_call: TRBJ2-7
d_call: -
cdr3_nt: TGCGCCAGCAGCTTGGCCATAGGGGGCTCCTACGAGCAGTACTTC
cdr3_aa: CASSLAIGGSYEQYF

v_call: TRBV7-2
clone_size: -
j_call: TRBJ2-5
d_call: TRBD2
cdr3_nt: TGTGCCAGCAGCCTATCCGGGGGGGCGCCGACCCAGTACTTC
cdr3_aa: CASSLSGGAPTQYF

v_call: TRBV2
clone_size: -
j_call: TRBJ2-3
d_call: TRBD2
cdr3_nt: TGTGCCAGCAGTTTTACTAGCGGGGGAACGCAGTATTTT
cdr3_aa: CASSFTSGGTQYF

v_call: TRBV10-1
clone_size: -
j_call: TRBJ1-1
d_call: -
cdr3_nt: TGCGCCAGCAGTGAGTCGAAGGACATATCTGAAGCTTTCTTT
cdr3_aa: CASSESKDISEAFF

v_call: TRBV7-2
clone_size: -
j_call: TRBJ1-2
d_call: TRBD1
cdr3_nt: TGTGCCAGCAGCTACACAGGGGGTGGGGGCTACACCTTC
cdr3_aa: CASSYTGGGGYTF

v_call: TRBV5-1
clone_size: -
j_call: TRBJ1-2
d_call: TRBD1
cdr3_nt: TGCGCCAGCAGCTTGGATACAGGGGTCGGTGGCTACACCTTC
cdr3_aa: CASSLDTGVGGYTF

v_call: TRBV5-6
clone_size: -
j_call: TRBJ1-5
d_call: TRBD1
cdr3_nt: TGTGCCAGCAGCACCAGGGACAGGGTTTCGGTTCAGCCCCAGCATTTT
cdr3_aa: CASSTRDRVSVQPQHF

v_call: TRBV4-2
clone_size: -
j_call: TRBJ1-5
d_call: -
cdr3_nt: TGTGCCAGCAGCCAAGAGGTGGCAGGGAATCAGCCCCAGCATTTT
cdr3_aa: CASSQEVAGNQPQHF

v_call: TRBV7-9
clone_size: -
j_call: TRBJ1-5
d_call: -
cdr3_nt: TGTGCCAGCAGCTTAGCAGGGGATTTGCAGCCCCAGCATTTT
cdr3_aa: CASSLAGDLQPQHF

v_call: TRBV6-6
clone_size: -
j_call: TRBJ2-7
d_call: -
cdr3_nt: TGTGCCAGCAGCTTAGTTCCTCTCTCCTACGAGCAGTACTTC
cdr3_aa: CASSLVPLSYEQYF

v_call: TRBV7-6
clone_size: -
j_call: TRBJ2-7
d_call: TRBD2
cdr3_nt: TGTGCCAGCAGCTTGGGCCTAGCGGGCTTCGAGCAGTACTTC
cdr3_aa: CASSLGLAGFEQYF

v_call: TRBV5-4
clone_size: -
j_call: TRBJ2-3
d_call: -
cdr3_nt: TGTGCCAGCAGCCCGGAGGGTACAGATACGCAGTATTTT
cdr3_aa: CASSPEGTDTQYF

v_call: TRBV5-1
clone_size: -
j_call: TRBJ2-7
d_call: -
cdr3_nt: TGCGCCAGCAGCCCGTCCCGGGACACATTACAGCAGTACTTC
cdr3_aa: CASSPSRDTLQQYF

v_call: TRBV6-1
clone_size: -
j_call: TRBJ1-2
d_call: -
cdr3_nt: TGTGCCAGCAGTGGGACTGAAAACTATGGCTACACCTTC
cdr3_aa: CASSGTENYGYTF

v_call: TRBV30
clone_size: once
j_call: TRBJ2-7
d_call: -
cdr3_nt: TGTGCCAGCCAGACTAGTCACCAGGGCGAGCAGTACTTC
cdr3_aa: CASQTSHQGEQYF

v_call: TRBV11-3
clone_size: -
j_call: TRBJ2-7
d_call: -
cdr3_nt: TGTGCCAGCAGCCTTACCGGGAAGGAAGAGCAGTACTTC
cdr3_aa: CASSLTGKEEQYF

v_call: TRBV5-1
clone_size: -
j_call: TRBJ2-7
d_call: TRBD2
cdr3_nt: TGCGCCAGCAGTGAACTAGCGGGGAGCTCCTACGAGCAGTACTTC
cdr3_aa: CASSELAGSSYEQYF

v_call: TRBV12-5
clone_size: -
j_call: TRBJ1-4
d_call: -
cdr3_nt: TGTGCTAGTGGTCGGTCAGGGGCTAATGAAAAACTGTTTTTT
cdr3_aa: CASGRSGANEKLFF

v_call: TRBV13
clone_size: -
j_call: TRBJ2-4
d_call: TRBD2
cdr3_nt: TGTGCCAGCAGCTTTAGCGGGACGGGAAACATTCAGTACTTC
cdr3_aa: CASSFSGTGNIQYF

v_call: TRBV19
clone_size: -
j_call: TRBJ1-6
d_call: -
cdr3_nt: TGTGCCAGTAGTATATCCCAGGGTGATAATTCACCCCTCCACTTT
cdr3_aa: CASSISQGDNSPLHF

v_call: TRBV19
clone_size: -
j_call: TRBJ1-5
d_call: -
cdr3_nt: TGTGCCAGTAGGCCAACCCTCTACGGGGGGAGAGATCAGCCCCAGCATTTT
cdr3_aa: CASRPTLYGGRDQPQHF

v_call: TRBV7-8
clone_size: -
j_call: TRBJ2-7
d_call: TRBD2
cdr3_nt: TGTGCCAGCAGCGAAGACCTAGCGGGCAGTAAGGAGCAGTACTTC
cdr3_aa: CASSEDLAGSKEQYF

v_call: TRBV15
clone_size: -
j_call: TRBJ1-4
d_call: TRBD1
cdr3_nt: TGTGCCACCAGCAGACTAGGGACAGGGGAGGCTAATGAAAAACTGTTTTTT
cdr3_aa: CATSRLGTGEANEKLFF

v_call: TRBV6-5
clone_size: -
j_call: TRBJ1-1
d_call: -
cdr3_nt: TGTGCCAGCAGGCAGATGGTCCAGTCGAACACTGAAGCTTTCTTT
cdr3_aa: CASRQMVQSNTEAFF

v_call: TRBV7-2
clone_size: -
j_call: TRBJ2-7
d_call: -
cdr3_nt: TGTGCCAGCAGCCAACAGGGACAAGAGCAGTACTTC
cdr3_aa: CASSQQGQEQYF

v_call: TRBV27
clone_size: -
j_call: TRBJ2-1
d_call: TRBD2
cdr3_nt: TGTGCCAGCATCTTGCGCGGGACTAGCTCCTACAATGAGCAGTTCTTC
cdr3_aa: CASILRGTSSYNEQFF

v_call: TRBV10-3
clone_size: -
j_call: TRBJ1-1
d_call: TRBD1
cdr3_nt: TGTGCCATCAGTGACCCGGGACAGGGGGGAGCTTTCTTT
cdr3_aa: CAISDPGQGGAFF

v_call: TRBV23-1
clone_size: -
j_call: TRBJ2-3
d_call: -
cdr3_nt: TGCGCCAGCCAGGGTGCAGATACGCAGTATTTT
cdr3_aa: CASQGADTQYF

v_call: TRBV6-6
clone_size: many
j_call: TRBJ1-5
d_call: TRBD1
cdr3_nt: TGTGCCAGCAGCCTTCGACAGGGTGTCCAGCCCCAGCATTTT
cdr3_aa: CASSLRQGVQPQHF

v_call: TRBV2
clone_size: -
j_call: TRBJ2-7
d_call: -
cdr3_nt: TGTGCCAGCAGTAAGGGGTACGAGCAGTACTTC
cdr3_aa: CASSKGYEQYF

v_call: TRBV19
clone_size: -
j_call: TRBJ2-1
d_call: TRBD2
cdr3_nt: TGTGCCAGTACCACAAAATCCGGCGGGAGGCCCAGTGAGCAGTTCTTC
cdr3_aa: CASTTKSGGRPSEQFF

v_call: TRBV11-3
clone_size: many
j_call: TRBJ2-1
d_call: -
cdr3_nt: TGTGCCAGCAGCCTCAGTCGGTTCGGCACCCCCGGGAATGAGCAGTTCTTC
cdr3_aa: CASSLSRFGTPGNEQFF

v_call: TRBV4-1
clone_size: -
j_call: TRBJ2-3
d_call: -
cdr3_nt: TGCGCCAGCAACCTATTCCCTATACCCTTTACGGATACGCAGTATTTT
cdr3_aa: CASNLFPIPFTDTQYF

v_call: TRBV25-1
clone_size: -
j_call: TRBJ2-5
d_call: -
cdr3_nt: TGTGCCAGCAGCCAAGGGGGGGCCCCAGAGACCCAGTACTTC
cdr3_aa: CASSQGGAPETQYF

v_call: TRBV15
clone_size: -
j_call: TRBJ2-7
d_call: TRBD2
cdr3_nt: TGTGCCACCAGCAGAGATCGCGGGAGAAGCGAGCAGTACTTC
cdr3_aa: CATSRDRGRSEQYF

v_call: TRBV5-1
clone_size: -
j_call: TRBJ2-3
d_call: TRBD1
cdr3_nt: TGCGCCAGCAGCAAGGAGACAGGGTCTACGCAGTATTTT
cdr3_aa: CASSKETGSTQYF

v_call: TRBV29-1
clone_size: -
j_call: TRBJ1-2
d_call: -
cdr3_nt: TGCAGCGCCGGTAGTACGGCGGATTCTAACTATGGCTACACCTTC
cdr3_aa: CSAGSTADSNYGYTF

v_call: TRBV7-3
clone_size: -
j_call: TRBJ1-2
d_call: -
cdr3_nt: TGTGCCAGCAGCTTAACGGATGGAGCTGGCTACACCTTC
cdr3_aa: CASSLTDGAGYTF

v_call: TRBV20-1
clone_size: few
j_call: TRBJ1-1
d_call: -
cdr3_nt: TGCAGTGCGACAGGACAGCGTGAAGCTTTCTTT
cdr3_aa: CSATGQREAFF

v_call: TRBV7-8
clone_size: -
j_call: TRBJ1-2
d_call: -
cdr3_nt: TGTGCCAGCAGCTTAGTACGGTCGGAGGGCTATGGCTACACCTTC
cdr3_aa: CASSLVRSEGYGYTF

v_call: TRBV9
clone_size: once
j_call: TRBJ2-7
d_call: TRBD2
cdr3_nt: TGTGCCAGCAGCAACAAACTAGCGGGAACGATCTACGAGCAGTACTTC
cdr3_aa: CASSNKLAGTIYEQYF

v_call: TRBV7-2
clone_size: -
j_call: TRBJ2-7
d_call: TRBD1
cdr3_nt: TGTGCCAGCAGCGCTTTTATTTGGACAGGGAAAAACGAGCAGTACTTC
cdr3_aa: CASSAFIWTGKNEQYF

v_call: TRBV4-3
clone_size: -
j_call: TRBJ1-3
d_call: -
cdr3_nt: TGCGCCAGCGGCGGAACGGATGGAAACACCATATATTTT
cdr3_aa: CASGGTDGNTIYF

v_call: TRBV27
clone_size: -
j_call: TRBJ2-3
d_call: TRBD2
cdr3_nt: TGTGCCAGCAGGAAAACTGCCGGGACTAGCGCGGGGTTGTATTTT
cdr3_aa: CASRKTAGTSAGLYF

v_call: TRBV2
clone_size: -
j_call: TRBJ2-7
d_call: -
cdr3_nt: TGTGCCAGCAGTGTTTCGGGGGACCTCTACGAGCAGTACTTC
cdr3_aa: CASSVSGDLYEQYF

v_call: TRBV5-6
clone_size: -
j_call: TRBJ2-3
d_call: TRBD2
cdr3_nt: TGTGCCAGCAGCTCTAGCGGGAGTTCAGATACGCAGTATTTT
cdr3_aa: CASSSSGSSDTQYF

v_call: TRBV5-4
clone_size: -
j_call: TRBJ1-6
d_call: -
cdr3_nt: TGTGCCAGCAGCACCCGGGGGATTAATTCACCCCTCCACTTT
cdr3_aa: CASSTRGINSPLHF

v_call: TRBV10-3
clone_size: -
j_call: TRBJ1-1
d_call: -
cdr3_nt: TGTGCCATCAGGGGGGTGGGAGGATCTGAAGCTTTCTTT
cdr3_aa: CAIRGVGGSEAFF

v_call: TRBV5-6
clone_size: -
j_call: TRBJ2-2
d_call: TRBD1
cdr3_nt: TGTGCCAGCAGCCGTCCCCACAGGGGCGGGGAGCTGTTTTTT
cdr3_aa: CASSRPHRGGELFF

v_call: TRBV29-1
clone_size: -
j_call: TRBJ2-7
d_call: -
cdr3_nt: TGCAGCGTTGAGGCCTTTTACGAGCAGTACTTC
cdr3_aa: CSVEAFYEQYF

v_call: TRBV7-2
clone_size: -
j_call: TRBJ1-5
d_call: -
cdr3_nt: TGTGCCAGCAGCTTTAACAATCAGCCCCAGCATTTT
cdr3_aa: CASSFNNQPQHF